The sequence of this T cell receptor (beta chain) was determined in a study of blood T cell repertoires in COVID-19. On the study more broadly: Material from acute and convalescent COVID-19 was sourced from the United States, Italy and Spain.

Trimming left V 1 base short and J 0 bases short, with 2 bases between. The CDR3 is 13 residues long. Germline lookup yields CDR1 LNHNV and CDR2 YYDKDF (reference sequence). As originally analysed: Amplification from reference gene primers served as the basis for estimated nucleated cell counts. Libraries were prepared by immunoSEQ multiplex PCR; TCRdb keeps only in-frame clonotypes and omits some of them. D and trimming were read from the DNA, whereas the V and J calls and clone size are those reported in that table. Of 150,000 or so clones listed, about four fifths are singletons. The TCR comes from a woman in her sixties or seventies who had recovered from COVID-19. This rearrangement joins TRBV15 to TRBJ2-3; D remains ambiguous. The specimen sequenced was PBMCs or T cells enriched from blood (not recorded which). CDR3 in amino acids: CATSRVSTDTQYF. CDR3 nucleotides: TGTGCCACCAGCAGAGTAAGCACAGATACGCAGTATTTT.